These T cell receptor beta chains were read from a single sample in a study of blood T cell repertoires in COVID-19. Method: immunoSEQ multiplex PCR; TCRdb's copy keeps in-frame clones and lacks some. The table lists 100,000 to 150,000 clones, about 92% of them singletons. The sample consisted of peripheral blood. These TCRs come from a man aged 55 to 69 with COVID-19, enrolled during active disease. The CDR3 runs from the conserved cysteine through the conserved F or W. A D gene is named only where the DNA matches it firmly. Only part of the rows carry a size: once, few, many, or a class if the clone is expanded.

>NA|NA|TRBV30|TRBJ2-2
TGTGCCTGGAAACAGGGAAACACCGGGGAGCTGTTTTTT
CAWKQGNTGELFF
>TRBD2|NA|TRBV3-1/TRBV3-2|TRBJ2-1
TGTGCCAGCAGCCGGGGACTAGCGGGAGACCGGGATGAGCAGTTCTTC
CASSRGLAGDRDEQFF
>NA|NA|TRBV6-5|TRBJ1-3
TGTGCCAGTTCGCCAGCGAGCTCTGGAAACACCATATATTTT
CASSPASSGNTIYF
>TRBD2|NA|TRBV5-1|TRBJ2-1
TGCGCCAGCAGCGGACGACTAGCGGAAGGAAATGAGCAGTTCTTC
CASSGRLAEGNEQFF
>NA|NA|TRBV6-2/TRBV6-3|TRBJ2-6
TGTGCCAGCAGTTCGGGGGAAGGGGACGGGGCCAACGTCCTGACTTTC
CASSSGEGDGANVLTF
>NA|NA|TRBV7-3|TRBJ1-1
TGTGCCAGCAGCTTGGCGGGGAACACTGAAGCTTTCTTT
CASSLAGNTEAFF
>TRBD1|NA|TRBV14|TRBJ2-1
TGTGCCAGCAGCCAACTCCTGGGACAGATTGACAATGAGCAGTTCTTC
CASSQLLGQIDNEQFF
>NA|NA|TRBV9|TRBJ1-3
TGTGCCAGCAGCACCCCGGGTCTCTCTGGAAACACCATATATTTT
CASSTPGLSGNTIYF
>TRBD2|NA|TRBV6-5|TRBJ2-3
TGTGCCAGCCGGACTAGCGGGAGGTCTACGCAGTATTTT
CASRTSGRSTQYF
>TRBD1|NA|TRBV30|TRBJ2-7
TGTGCCTGGAGTATCGGGACAGAGTCCGGGGAGCAGTACTTC
CAWSIGTESGEQYF
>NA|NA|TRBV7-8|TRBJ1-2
TGTGCCAGCAGCTTAGCGGAGGATAACTATGGCTACACCTTC
CASSLAEDNYGYTF
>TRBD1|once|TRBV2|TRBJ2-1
TGTGCCAGCAGGGGGGCGGGGACAGGGTCCTACAATGAGCAGTTCTTC
CASRGAGTGSYNEQFF
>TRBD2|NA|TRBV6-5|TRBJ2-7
TGTGCCAGCAGTTTGACTAGCGGTACCTACGAGCAGTACTTC
CASSLTSGTYEQYF
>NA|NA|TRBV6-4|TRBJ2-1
TGTGCCAGCAGTGACGAGAGGTGGGATGAGCAGTTCTTC
CASSDERWDEQFF
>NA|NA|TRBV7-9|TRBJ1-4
TGTGCCAGCAGCTTTACAGCAACTAATGAAAAACTGTTTTTT
CASSFTATNEKLFF
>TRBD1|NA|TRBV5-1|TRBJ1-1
TGCGCCAGCAGCTTAGGGACAGGGAATGCTGAAGCTTTCTTT
CASSLGTGNAEAFF
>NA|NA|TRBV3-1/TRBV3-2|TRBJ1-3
TGTGCCAGCAGCCAGGGACACCTCTCTGGAAACACCATATATTTT
CASSQGHLSGNTIYF
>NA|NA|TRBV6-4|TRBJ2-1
TGTGCCAGCAACAAAACAGCCCGGAAACCTCGTAGGCATAATGAGCAGTTCTTC
CASNKTARKPRRHNEQFF
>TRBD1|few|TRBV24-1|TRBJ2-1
TGTGCCACCAGTTCAACAGGGGGTAGACATGAGCAGTTCTTC
CATSSTGGRHEQFF
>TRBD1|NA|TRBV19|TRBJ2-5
TGTGCCAGTAGTAGCAGGGGGCAAGAGACCCAGTACTTC
CASSSRGQETQYF
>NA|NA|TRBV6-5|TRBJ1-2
TGTGCCAGCAGTTACTCTACAGGTGGCTACACCTTC
CASSYSTGGYTF
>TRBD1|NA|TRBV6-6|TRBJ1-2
TGTGCCAGCAGCCAGACAGGGGGGGACTATGGCTACACCTTC
CASSQTGGDYGYTF
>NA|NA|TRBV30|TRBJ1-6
TGTGCCTGGAGCCGTAATTCACCCCTCCACTTT
CAWSRNSPLHF
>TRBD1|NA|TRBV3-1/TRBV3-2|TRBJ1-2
TGTGCCAGCAGCCAGGGATCCGGGACAGGGGGCCATGGCTACACCTTC
CASSQGSGTGGHGYTF
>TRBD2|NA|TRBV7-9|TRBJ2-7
TGTGCCAGCAGCTTATCTGGACTAGCCCACGAGCAGTACTTC
CASSLSGLAHEQYF
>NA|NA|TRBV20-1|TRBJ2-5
TGCAGTCTCGGGCAAGAGACCCAGTACTTC
CSLGQETQYF
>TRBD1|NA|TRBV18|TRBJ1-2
TGTGCCAGCTCACCCCTTGGACAGGGGAACTATGGCTACACCTTC
CASSPLGQGNYGYTF
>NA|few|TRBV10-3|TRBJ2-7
TGTGCCATCAGTGAGTCAGGGGCCCACGAGCAGTACTTC
CAISESGAHEQYF
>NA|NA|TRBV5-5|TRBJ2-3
TGTGCCAGCAGCCGACTACAGGGCCCTAGCACAGATACGCAGTATTTT
CASSRLQGPSTDTQYF
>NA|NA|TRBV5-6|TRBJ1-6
TGTGCCAGCAGCCCTGGTGGGGCTTCACCCCTCCACTTT
CASSPGGASPLHF
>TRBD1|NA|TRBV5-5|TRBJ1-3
TGTGCCAGCAGCTTGGATGACAGGGGGGGAAACACCATATATTTT
CASSLDDRGGNTIYF
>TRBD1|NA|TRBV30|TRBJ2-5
TGTGCCTGGGGGACAGGGGGGGAGACCCAGTACTTC
CAWGTGGETQYF
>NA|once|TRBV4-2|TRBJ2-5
TGTGCCAGCAGCCTCGGACTACTCCAAGAGACCCAGTACTTC
CASSLGLLQETQYF
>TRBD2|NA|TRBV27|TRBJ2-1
TGTGCCAGCAGCCTAGCGGGGTATGGAAATGAGCAGTTCTTC
CASSLAGYGNEQFF
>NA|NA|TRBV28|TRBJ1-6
TGTGCCAGCAGTCCCCCGGACGGAGGGTATTCACCCCTCCACTTT
CASSPPDGGYSPLHF
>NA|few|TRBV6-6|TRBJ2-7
TGTGCCAGCAGTTACGGTCCCGAGAGGGAGCAGTACTTC
CASSYGPEREQYF
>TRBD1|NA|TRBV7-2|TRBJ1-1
TGTGCCAGCAGCTTAGTAGGGGGCGAAGGCACTGAAGCTTTCTTT
CASSLVGGEGTEAFF
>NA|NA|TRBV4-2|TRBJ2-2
TGTGCCAGCAGCCCGAGTGACACCGGGGAGCTGTTTTTT
CASSPSDTGELFF
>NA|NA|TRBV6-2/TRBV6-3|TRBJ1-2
TGTGCCAGCAGTTACCCCCGGGAGGGCTACACCTTC
CASSYPREGYTF
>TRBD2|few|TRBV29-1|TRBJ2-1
TGCAGCGCGGGACTAGCGGGAAAAGATGAGCAGTTCTTC
CSAGLAGKDEQFF
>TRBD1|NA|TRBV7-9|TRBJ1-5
TGTGCCAGCAGCTTAGGGACAGGGGTTCAGCCCCAGCATTTT
CASSLGTGVQPQHF
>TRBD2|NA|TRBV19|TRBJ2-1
TGTGCCAGTAGTATATCCGGACTAGCGGGAGTGAATGAGCAGTTCTTC
CASSISGLAGVNEQFF
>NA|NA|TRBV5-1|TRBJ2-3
TGCGCCAGCACCGAGACACCTAGCACAGATACGCAGTATTTT
CASTETPSTDTQYF
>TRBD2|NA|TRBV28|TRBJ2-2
TGTGCCAGCAGTTCGGGACTAGCGGAGAACACCGGGGAGCTGTTTTTT
CASSSGLAENTGELFF
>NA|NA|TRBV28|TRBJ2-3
TGTGCCAGCAGTCTTCCCCGAGAGCCCACAGATACGCAGTATTTT
CASSLPREPTDTQYF
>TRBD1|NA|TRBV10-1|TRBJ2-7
TGCGCCAGCAGTGAGGGTACGATAGGGACAGGGGGCGGCGAGCAGTACTTC
CASSEGTIGTGGGEQYF
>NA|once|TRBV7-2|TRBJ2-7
TGTGCCAGCAGCTTATCGGCAGGGTTCTACGAGCAGTACTTC
CASSLSAGFYEQYF
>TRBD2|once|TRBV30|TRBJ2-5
TGTGCCTGGAGTGGGGGGACTAGCGGGAGGGTATGGGAGACCCAGTACTTC
CAWSGGTSGRVWETQYF
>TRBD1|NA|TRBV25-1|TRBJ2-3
TGTGCCAGCGCAAGGACAGGGGTGACAGATACGCAGTATTTT
CASARTGVTDTQYF
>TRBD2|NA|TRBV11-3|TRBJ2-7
TGTGCCAGCAGCTTAGGGACTAGCGGGGTCTACGAGCAGTACTTC
CASSLGTSGVYEQYF
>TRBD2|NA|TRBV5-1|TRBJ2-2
TGCGCCAGTCGGACTAGCGGGGACACCGGGGAGCTGTTTTTT
CASRTSGDTGELFF
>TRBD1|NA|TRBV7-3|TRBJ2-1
TGTGCCAGCAGCTTCGCCTCCGGGACAGGGGAGATTGATGAGCAGTTCTTC
CASSFASGTGEIDEQFF
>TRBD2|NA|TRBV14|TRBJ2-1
TGTGCCAGCAGCGGGACTAGCGGAGACAATGAGCAGTTCTTC
CASSGTSGDNEQFF